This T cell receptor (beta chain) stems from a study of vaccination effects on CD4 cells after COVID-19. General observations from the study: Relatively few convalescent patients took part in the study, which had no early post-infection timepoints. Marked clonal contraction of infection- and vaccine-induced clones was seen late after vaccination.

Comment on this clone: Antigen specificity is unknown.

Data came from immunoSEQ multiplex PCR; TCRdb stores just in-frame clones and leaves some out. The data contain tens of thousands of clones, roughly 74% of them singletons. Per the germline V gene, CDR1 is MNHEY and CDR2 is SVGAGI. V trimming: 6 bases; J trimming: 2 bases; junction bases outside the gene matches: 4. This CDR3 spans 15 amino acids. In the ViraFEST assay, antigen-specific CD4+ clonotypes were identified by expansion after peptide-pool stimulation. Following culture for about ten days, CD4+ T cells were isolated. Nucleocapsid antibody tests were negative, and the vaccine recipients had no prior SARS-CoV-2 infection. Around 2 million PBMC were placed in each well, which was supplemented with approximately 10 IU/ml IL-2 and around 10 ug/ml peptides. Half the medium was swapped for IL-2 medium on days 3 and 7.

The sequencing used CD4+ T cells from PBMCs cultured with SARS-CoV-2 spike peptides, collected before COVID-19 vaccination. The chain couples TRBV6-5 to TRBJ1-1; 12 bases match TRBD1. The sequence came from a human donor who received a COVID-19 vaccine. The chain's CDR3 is CASRGQGAGNTEAFF. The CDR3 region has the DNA TGTGCCAGCAGGGGACAGGGGGCCGGAAACACTGAAGCTTTCTTT.